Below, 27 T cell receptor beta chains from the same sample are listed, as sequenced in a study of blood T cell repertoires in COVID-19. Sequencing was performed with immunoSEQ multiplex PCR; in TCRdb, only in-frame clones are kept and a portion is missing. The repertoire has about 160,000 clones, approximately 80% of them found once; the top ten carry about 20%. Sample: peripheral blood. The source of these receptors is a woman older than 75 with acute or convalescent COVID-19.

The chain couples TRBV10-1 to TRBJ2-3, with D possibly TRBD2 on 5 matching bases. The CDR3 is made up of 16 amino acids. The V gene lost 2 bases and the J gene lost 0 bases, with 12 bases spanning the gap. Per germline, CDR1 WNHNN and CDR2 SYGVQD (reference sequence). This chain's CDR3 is CASSEGGLLSTDTQYF. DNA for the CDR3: TGCGCCAGCAGTGAGGGCGGGCTACTGAGCACAGATACGCAGTATTTT.

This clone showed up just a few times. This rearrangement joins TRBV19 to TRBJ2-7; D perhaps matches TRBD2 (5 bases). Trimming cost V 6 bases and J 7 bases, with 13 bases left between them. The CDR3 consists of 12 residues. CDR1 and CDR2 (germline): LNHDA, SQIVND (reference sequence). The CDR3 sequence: CASREFRGEQYF. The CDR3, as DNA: TGTGCCAGTAGAGAATTTCGGGGAGAGCAGTACTTC.

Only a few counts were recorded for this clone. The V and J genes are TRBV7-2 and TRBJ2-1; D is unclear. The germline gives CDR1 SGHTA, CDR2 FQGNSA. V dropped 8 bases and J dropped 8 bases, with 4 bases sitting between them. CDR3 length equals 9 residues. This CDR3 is CASSYEQFF. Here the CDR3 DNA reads TGTGCCAGCTCATATGAGCAGTTCTTC.

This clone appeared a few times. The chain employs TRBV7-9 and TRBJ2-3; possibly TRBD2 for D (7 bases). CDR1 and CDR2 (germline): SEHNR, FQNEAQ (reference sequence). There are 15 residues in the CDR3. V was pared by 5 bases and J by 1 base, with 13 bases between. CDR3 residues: CASSPGAGGTDTQYF. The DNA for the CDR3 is TGTGCCAGCAGCCCGGGGGCGGGAGGCACAGATACGCAGTATTTT.

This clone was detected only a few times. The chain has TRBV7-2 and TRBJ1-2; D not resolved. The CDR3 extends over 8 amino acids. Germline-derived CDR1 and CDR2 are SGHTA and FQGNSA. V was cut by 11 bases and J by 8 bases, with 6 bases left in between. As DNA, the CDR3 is TGTGCCGTGGGCGGCTACACCTTC. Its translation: CAVGGYTF.

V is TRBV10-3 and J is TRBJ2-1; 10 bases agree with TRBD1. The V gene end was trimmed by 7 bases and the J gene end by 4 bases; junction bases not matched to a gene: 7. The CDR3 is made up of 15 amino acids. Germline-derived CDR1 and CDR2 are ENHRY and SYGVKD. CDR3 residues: CAINTGTGVYNEQFF. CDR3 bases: TGTGCCATCAATACCGGGACAGGGGTTTACAATGAGCAGTTCTTC.

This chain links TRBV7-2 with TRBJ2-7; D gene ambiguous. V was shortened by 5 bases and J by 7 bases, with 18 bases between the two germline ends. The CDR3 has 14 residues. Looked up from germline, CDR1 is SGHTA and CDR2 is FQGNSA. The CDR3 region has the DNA TGTGCCAGCAGCCAAACCGGATTCGTCGGGGAGCAGTACTTC. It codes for CASSQTGFVGEQYF.

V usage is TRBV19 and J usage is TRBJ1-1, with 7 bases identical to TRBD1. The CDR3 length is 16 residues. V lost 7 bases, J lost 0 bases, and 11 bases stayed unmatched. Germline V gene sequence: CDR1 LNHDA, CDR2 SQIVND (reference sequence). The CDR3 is CASTPLGQLMNTEAFF. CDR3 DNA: TGTGCCAGTACCCCTCTGGGACAGCTTATGAACACTGAAGCTTTCTTT. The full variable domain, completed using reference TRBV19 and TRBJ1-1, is DGGITQSPKYLFRKEGQNVTLSCEQNLNHDAMYWYRQDPGQGLRLIYYSQIVNDFQKGDIAEGYSVSREKKESFPLTVTSAQKNPTAFYLCASTPLGQLMNTEAFFGQGTRLTVV.

The CDR3 DNA sequence: TGTGCCAGCAGCCCCCTAGGACAGTCTGAAGCTTTCTTT. Encoded protein: CASSPLGQSEAFF. V and J are TRBV13 and TRBJ1-1; a weak D match, TRBD1 (6 bases). Germline lookup yields CDR1 PRHDT and CDR2 FYEKMQ (reference sequence). The length of the CDR3 is 13 residues. Trimming removed 5 bases at V and 6 bases at J, with 13 bases between.

This CDR3 is CASSFVIDFNYGYTF. CDR3 coding DNA: TGTGCCAGCAGCTTTGTGATAGATTTTAACTATGGCTACACCTTC. The chain couples TRBV12-1 to TRBJ1-2. TRBV12-1 is a pseudogene segment. The CDR3 is 15 residues long.

CDR3: CASSPQGADYEQYF. CDR3 nucleotides: TGTGCCAGCAGCCCTCAGGGGGCAGACTACGAGCAGTACTTC. The J gene is TRBJ2-7, the V gene TRBV7-2; 8 bases match TRBD1. Germline V gives CDR1 SGHTA, CDR2 FQGNSA. V trimming: 5 bases; J trimming: 3 bases; junction bases outside the gene matches: 6. This CDR3 is built from 14 residues.

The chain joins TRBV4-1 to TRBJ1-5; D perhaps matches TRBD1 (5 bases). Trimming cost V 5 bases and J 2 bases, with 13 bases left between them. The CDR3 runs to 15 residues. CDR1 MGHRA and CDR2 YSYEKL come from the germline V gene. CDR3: CASSLRGEGNQPQHF. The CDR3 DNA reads TGCGCCAGCAGCTTAAGGGGTGAAGGCAATCAGCCCCAGCATTTT.

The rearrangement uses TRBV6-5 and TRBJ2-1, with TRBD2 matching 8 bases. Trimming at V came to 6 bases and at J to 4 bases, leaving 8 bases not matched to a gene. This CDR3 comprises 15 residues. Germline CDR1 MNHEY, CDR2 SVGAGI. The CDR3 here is CASSFSGSRYNEQFF. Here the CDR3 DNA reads TGTGCCAGCAGCTTCAGCGGGAGCCGATACAATGAGCAGTTCTTC.

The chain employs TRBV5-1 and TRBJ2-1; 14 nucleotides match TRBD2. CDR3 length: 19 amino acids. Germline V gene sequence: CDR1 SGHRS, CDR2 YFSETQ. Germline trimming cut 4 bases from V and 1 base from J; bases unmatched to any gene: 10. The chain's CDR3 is CASSPAGTSGRVSYNEQFF. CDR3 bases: TGCGCCAGCAGCCCCGCCGGGACTAGCGGGAGAGTATCCTACAATGAGCAGTTCTTC.

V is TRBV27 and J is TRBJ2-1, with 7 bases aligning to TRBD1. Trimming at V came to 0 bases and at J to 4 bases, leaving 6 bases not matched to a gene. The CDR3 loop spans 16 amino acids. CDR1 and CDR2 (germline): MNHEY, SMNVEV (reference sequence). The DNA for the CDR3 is TGTGCCAGCAGTTTATCACAGGGGCAATGGTACAATGAGCAGTTCTTC. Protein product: CASSLSQGQWYNEQFF.

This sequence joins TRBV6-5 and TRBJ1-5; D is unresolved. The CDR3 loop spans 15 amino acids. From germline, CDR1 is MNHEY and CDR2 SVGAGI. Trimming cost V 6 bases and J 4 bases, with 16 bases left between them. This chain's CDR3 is CASRPGSKQNQPQHF. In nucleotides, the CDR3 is TGTGCCAGCAGGCCGGGATCCAAACAAAATCAGCCCCAGCATTTT.

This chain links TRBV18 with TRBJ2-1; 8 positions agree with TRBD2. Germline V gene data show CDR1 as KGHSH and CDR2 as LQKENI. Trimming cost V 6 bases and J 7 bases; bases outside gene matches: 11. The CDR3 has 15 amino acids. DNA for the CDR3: TGTGCCAGCTCTCCGGAAATAGCGGGGAAGAATGAGCAGTTCTTC. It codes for CASSPEIAGKNEQFF.

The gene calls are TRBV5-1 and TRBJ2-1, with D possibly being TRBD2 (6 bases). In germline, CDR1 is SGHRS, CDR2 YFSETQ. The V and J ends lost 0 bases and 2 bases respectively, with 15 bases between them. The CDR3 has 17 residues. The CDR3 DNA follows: TGCGCCAGCAGCTTGGATCGGAGGGCGGGACCCTACAATGAGCAGTTCTTC. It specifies CASSLDRRAGPYNEQFF.

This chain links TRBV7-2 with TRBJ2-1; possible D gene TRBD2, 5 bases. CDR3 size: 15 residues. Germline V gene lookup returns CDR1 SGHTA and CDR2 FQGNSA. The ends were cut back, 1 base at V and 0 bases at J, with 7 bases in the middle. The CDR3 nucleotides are TGTGCCAGCAGCTTAGAAGGGAGCTCCTACAATGAGCAGTTCTTC. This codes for CASSLEGSSYNEQFF. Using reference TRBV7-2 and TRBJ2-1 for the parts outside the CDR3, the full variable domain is GAGVSQSPSNKVTEKGKDVELRCDPISGHTALYWYRQSLGQGLEFLIYFQGNSAPDKSGLPSDRFSAERTGGSVSTLTIQRTQQEDSAVYLCASSLEGSSYNEQFFGPGTRLTVL.

The CDR3 DNA is TGTGCCAGCAGCCCAGCGGGAGTTGGTGAGCAGTTCTTC. This gives the protein CASSPAGVGEQFF. The rearrangement uses TRBV3-1 (or the pseudogene TRBV3-2) and TRBJ2-1; TRBD2 matches 8 bases. Germline loops: CDR1 LGHDT, CDR2 YNNKEL (reference sequence). The V segment lost 4 bases and the J segment 9 bases; nucleotides outside the gene matches: 5. The CDR3 length is 13 residues.

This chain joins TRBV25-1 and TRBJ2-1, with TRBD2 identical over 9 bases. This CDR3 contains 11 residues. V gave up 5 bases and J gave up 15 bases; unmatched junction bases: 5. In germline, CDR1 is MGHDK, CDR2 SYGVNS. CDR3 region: CASSLAGHLFF. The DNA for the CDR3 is TGTGCCAGCAGTCTAGCGGGACATCTGTTCTTC.

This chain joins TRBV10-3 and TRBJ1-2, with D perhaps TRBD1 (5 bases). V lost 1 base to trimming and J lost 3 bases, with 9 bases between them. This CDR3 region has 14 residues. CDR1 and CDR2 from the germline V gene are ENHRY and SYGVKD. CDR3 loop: CAISEWGADYGYTF. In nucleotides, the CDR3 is TGTGCCATCAGTGAGTGGGGCGCCGACTATGGCTACACCTTC.

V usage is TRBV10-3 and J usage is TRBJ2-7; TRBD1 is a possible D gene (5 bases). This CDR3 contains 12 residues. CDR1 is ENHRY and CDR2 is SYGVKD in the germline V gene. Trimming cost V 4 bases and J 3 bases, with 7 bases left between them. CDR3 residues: CAISGQGYEQYF. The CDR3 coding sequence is TGTGCCATCAGTGGTCAGGGCTACGAGCAGTACTTC.

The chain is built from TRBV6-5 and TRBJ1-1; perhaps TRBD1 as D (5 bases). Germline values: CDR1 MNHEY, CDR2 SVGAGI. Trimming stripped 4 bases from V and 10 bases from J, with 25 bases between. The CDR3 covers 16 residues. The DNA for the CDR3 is TGTGCCAGCAGTTGGGGGGAGGAAGGAGGGGTTGAAAGAGCTTTCTTT. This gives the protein CASSWGEEGGVERAFF.

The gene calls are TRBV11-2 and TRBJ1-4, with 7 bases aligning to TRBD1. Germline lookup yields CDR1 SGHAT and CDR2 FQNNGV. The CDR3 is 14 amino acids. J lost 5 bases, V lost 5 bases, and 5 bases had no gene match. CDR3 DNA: TGTGCCAGCAGCCGGACAGGACCGAATGAAAAACTGTTTTTT. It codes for CASSRTGPNEKLFF.

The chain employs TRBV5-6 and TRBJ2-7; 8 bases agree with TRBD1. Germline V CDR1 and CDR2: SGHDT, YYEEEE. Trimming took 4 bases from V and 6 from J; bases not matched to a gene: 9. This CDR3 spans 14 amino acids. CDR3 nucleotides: TGTGCCAGCAGCGCCGGACAGGGAAGGGCCGAGCAGTACTTC. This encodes CASSAGQGRAEQYF.

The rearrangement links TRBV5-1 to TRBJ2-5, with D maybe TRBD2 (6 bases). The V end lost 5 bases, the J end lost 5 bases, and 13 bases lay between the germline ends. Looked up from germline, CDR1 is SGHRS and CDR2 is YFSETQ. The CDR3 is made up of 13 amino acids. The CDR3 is CASSPGLDETQYF. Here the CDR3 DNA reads TGCGCCAGCAGTCCGGGACTTGACGAGACCCAGTACTTC.